Below, 24 T cell receptor beta chains from the same sample are listed, as sequenced in a study of Graves' ophthalmopathy and Graves' hyperthyroidism. Beta-chain TCR CDR3 regions were amplified from RNA transcripts. The workflow started with a first-round RT-PCR run with HTBI primers and then moved on to a second-round multiplex PCR. TCRdb recomputed calls from the multiplex PCR reads with MiXCR, one row per CDR3 protein. The data show 40,000 or so distinct CDR3 sequences, 52% seen once. Source material: peripheral blood. The receptors were sampled from an adult man with Graves' ophthalmopathy.

A word on this clonotype: Just one base apart from a much larger clone, this may be a read error. CDR3 in DNA: TGTGCCAGCAACTTGGGCAGGGGGAAGTTGGAGACCCAGTACTTC. Amino acid sequence: CASNLGRGKLETQYF. The J gene is TRBJ2-5, the V gene TRBV2, with TRBD1 identical over 7 bases. This CDR3 has 15 residues. With V trimmed by 7 bases and J by 5 bases, 13 bases remained unmatched. The germline CDR1 and CDR2 sequences are SNHLY and FYNNEI.

This clonotype was seen at least ten times. CDR3 in DNA: TGTGCCAGCAGCTTAGCGGGGGGGAATGGGAACAATGAGCAGTTCTTC. Encoded protein: CASSLAGGNGNNEQFF. The chain recombines TRBV11-3 with TRBJ2-1; 8 bases are shared with TRBD2. Germline-derived CDR1 and CDR2 are SGHNT and YENEEA. The CDR3 contains 16 residues. The junction had 7 bases not matched to a gene; V was cut back by 1 base and J by 5 bases.

This clonotype was counted at least ten times. In DNA form, the CDR3 reads TGCGCCAGCAGCTTGTGGGGGTTTCGGTACGTC. It yields the protein CASSLWGFRYV. The rearrangement uses TRBV5-1 and TRBJ2-7; either TRBD1 or TRBD2 may supply D (5 bases each). Germline CDR1 is SGHRS and CDR2 is YFSETQ. V lost 1 base and J 12 bases, leaving 11 bases between the germline ends. The CDR3 runs 11 residues.

This chain uses TRBV10-3 with TRBJ2-7, with a weak D call TRBD2 (5 bases). Trimming cost V 4 bases and J 3 bases, with 10 bases left between them. Germline CDR1 ENHRY, CDR2 SYGVKD. The CDR3 contains 13 residues. CDR3: CAISVGLNYEQYF. The CDR3 DNA sequence: TGTGCCATCAGTGTTGGACTGAACTACGAGCAGTACTTC.

The V call is TRBV7-2, the J call TRBJ1-1, with D possibly being TRBD1 (5 bases). Per the germline V gene, CDR1 is SGHTA and CDR2 is FQGNSA. This CDR3 spans 15 amino acids. Trimming pared 5 bases from V and 2 bases from J, leaving 15 bases between. The CDR3 DNA follows: TGTGCCAGCAGCAGGGGCATGGCGGGAAACACTGAAGCTTTCTTT. This gives the protein CASSRGMAGNTEAFF. The full variable domain, in which reference TRBV7-2 and TRBJ1-1 provide the parts outside the CDR3, is GAGVSQSPSNKVTEKGKDVELRCDPISGHTALYWYRQSLGQGLEFLIYFQGNSAPDKSGLPSDRFSAERTGGSVSTLTIQRTQQEDSAVYLCASSRGMAGNTEAFFGQGTRLTVV.

This sequence joins TRBV6-2 or TRBV6-3 and TRBJ2-7; D not certain. Deletions cut 0 bases from V and 2 bases from J, with 11 bases between. CDR3 length: 15 residues. In germline, CDR1 is MNHEY, CDR2 SVGEGT. CDR3 sequence reads: CASSYSTQSPYEQYF. Written as DNA, the CDR3 is TGTGCCAGCAGTTACTCGACGCAGAGCCCCTACGAGCAGTACTTC.

The CDR3 sequence: CASSLAGIQETQYF. CDR3 sequence (DNA): TGTGCCAGCAGCTTAGCGGGGATCCAAGAGACCCAGTACTTC. The genes are TRBV7-6 and TRBJ2-5; D is unresolved. Trimming removed 0 bases from V and 1 base from J, with 6 bases in between. This CDR3 is built from 14 residues. The germline V gene encodes CDR1 SGHVS and CDR2 FNYEAQ.

The chain is built from TRBV6-1 and TRBJ1-2; D gene ambiguous. CDR1 and CDR2 (germline): MNHNS, SASEGT. V lost 2 bases to trimming and J lost 8 bases, with 15 bases between them. The CDR3 has 14 residues. The CDR3 DNA sequence: TGTGCCAGCAGTGAATATCACTTGCCGGGGGGCTACACCTTC. Translated, it gives CASSEYHLPGGYTF.

The sample holds many counts of this clonotype. The chain employs TRBV6-2 or TRBV6-3 and TRBJ1-6; D is perhaps TRBD1 (6 bases). Trimming cost V 2 bases and J 7 bases, with 21 bases left between them. The CDR3 is 18 amino acids. Germline CDR1 MNHEY, CDR2 SVGEGT. The CDR3 DNA sequence: TGTGCCAGCAGTTACCGCTTAACAGGGCCCAGAGGCAATTCACCCCTCCACTTT. It yields the protein CASSYRLTGPRGNSPLHF.

This clonotype was seen many times. V is TRBV6-1 and J is TRBJ1-2; D is unclear. CDR1 MNHNS and CDR2 SASEGT come from the germline V gene. The CDR3 runs to 13 residues. The germline V and J ends were trimmed by 6 bases and 2 bases, with 10 bases remaining between them. CDR3 region: CASSLNQNYGYTF. The CDR3, as DNA: TGTGCCAGCAGCCTAAACCAGAACTATGGCTACACCTTC.

This chain uses TRBV5-1 with TRBJ2-1; 8 bases match TRBD2. CDR3 length equals 17 residues. Germline trimming cut 7 bases from V and 0 bases from J; bases unmatched to any gene: 12. Germline CDR1 is SGHRS and CDR2 is YFSETQ. CDR3 loop: CASGPWRSGGSYNEQFF. The CDR3 DNA reads as TGCGCCAGCGGCCCATGGCGGAGCGGGGGCTCCTACAATGAGCAGTTCTTC. Combining the CDR3 with reference TRBV5-1 and TRBJ2-1 gives the whole variable domain KAGVTQTPRYLIKTRGQQVTLSCSPISGHRSVSWYQQTPGQGLQFLFEYFSETQRNKGNFPGRFSGRQFSNSRSEMNVSTLELGDSALYLCASGPWRSGGSYNEQFFGPGTRLTVL.

This clonotype was picked up many times. The J gene is TRBJ2-6, the V gene TRBV30; D unresolved. The germline V gene has CDR1 GTSNPN and CDR2 SVGIG (reference sequence). Trimming took 3 bases from V and 0 from J, leaving 6 bases between them. There are 14 residues in the CDR3. The CDR3 region is CAWRAISGANVLTF. For the CDR3, the DNA is TGTGCCTGGAGGGCGATCTCTGGGGCCAACGTCCTGACTTTC. The full variable domain, rest sourced from reference TRBV30 and TRBJ2-6, is SQTIHQWPATLVQPVGSPLSLECTVEGTSNPNLYWYRQAAGRGLQLLFYSVGIGQISSEVPQNLSASRPQDRQFILSSKKLLLSDSGFYLCAWRAISGANVLTFGAGSRLTVL.

This clonotype was detected ten times or more. It may be a read error: a sequence one base away is much more abundant. The rearrangement links TRBV5-6 to TRBJ2-7; no firm D call. Per the germline V gene, CDR1 is SGHDT and CDR2 is YYEEEE. Trimming shortened V by 1 base and J by 2 bases, and 10 bases separated the two germline ends. CDR3 length equals 14 residues. CDR3 bases: TGTGCCAGCAGCTTGCCGGTGCGTGCCTACGAGCAGTACTTC. Protein: CASSLPVRAYEQYF. The complete variable domain, with remaining parts taken from reference TRBV5-6 and TRBJ2-7, reads DAGVTQSPTHLIKTRGQQVTLRCSPKSGHDTVSWYQQALGQGPQFIFQYYEEEERQRGNFPDRFSGHQFPNYSSELNVNALLLGDSALYLCASSLPVRAYEQYFGPGTRLTVT.

This clonotype appeared many times. This sequence joins TRBV11-2 and TRBJ2-5; 8 positions match TRBD2. V shed 5 bases, J shed 2 bases, and the junction held 10 bases outside the gene matches. CDR1 and CDR2 (germline): SGHAT, FQNNGV. This CDR3 is built from 16 residues. DNA of the CDR3: TGTGCCAGCAGCCCTCGCCGGGGGGGTATACAAGAGACCCAGTACTTC. It encodes CASSPRRGGIQETQYF.

This sequence joins TRBV19 and TRBJ2-7; TRBD1 matches at 12 bases. The V gene end was trimmed by 3 bases and the J gene end by 4 bases; junction bases not matched to a gene: 4. Per germline, CDR1 LNHDA and CDR2 SQIVND (reference sequence). The CDR3 loop spans 15 amino acids. The CDR3 sequence is CASSIGTGGAYEQYF. The CDR3 DNA is TGTGCCAGTAGTATTGGGACAGGGGGCGCGTACGAGCAGTACTTC.

This chain uses TRBV20-1 with TRBJ2-1, with 13 bases aligning to TRBD2. CDR1 DFQATT and CDR2 SNEGSKA come from the germline V gene (reference sequence). The length of the CDR3 is 14 residues. V lost 5 bases, J lost 11 bases, and 9 bases stayed unmatched. The CDR3 sequence is CSAEEGLAGAKQFF. Written as DNA, the CDR3 is TGCAGTGCTGAAGAAGGACTAGCGGGAGCGAAGCAGTTCTTC.

The rearrangement joins TRBV7-9 to TRBJ2-1, with D perhaps TRBD2 (5 bases). Germline CDR1 and CDR2: SEHNR and FQNEAQ (reference sequence). V dropped 8 bases and J dropped 5 bases, with 19 bases sitting between them. This CDR3 has 15 amino acids. CDR3 protein: CASCDGDGGHNEQFF. CDR3 DNA: TGTGCCAGCTGCGACGGAGACGGAGGCCACAATGAGCAGTTCTTC.

Note on this clonotype: Relative to the germline gene, one junction end is altered; a read error may explain this. The rearrangement uses TRBV19 and TRBJ2-3, with D possibly TRBD2 on 6 matching bases. Germline V gene lookup returns CDR1 LNHDA and CDR2 SQIVND (reference sequence). This CDR3 spans 18 amino acids. The DNA for the CDR3 is TGTGCCAGTAGTATAAGACTAACGGGAGAGGGCGGCACAGATACGCGGTATTTT. Residues: CASSIRLTGEGGTDTRYF.

This clonotype was picked up a small number of times. J is TRBJ2-1 and V is TRBV18, with a tentative D call TRBD1 (5 bases). The CDR3 runs to 16 residues. The germline gives CDR1 KGHSH, CDR2 LQKENI. The germline V and J ends were trimmed by 0 bases and 5 bases, with 14 bases remaining between them. Here the CDR3 reads CASSPPRIAGHNEQFF. Here the CDR3 DNA reads TGTGCCAGCTCACCACCGAGGATTGCAGGGCACAATGAGCAGTTCTTC.

With respect to this clonotype: Since no conserved phenylalanine or tryptophan closes the CDR3, a read error is the likely cause. The DNA is omitted, as the CDR3 cannot be located on it reliably, and the CDR3 follows TCRdb's listing. The chain links TRBV24-1 to TRBJ2-5; TRBD2 is the table's D call and was not checked against the DNA. The CDR3 extends over 13 residues, inclusive of both ends. Germline lookup yields CDR1 KGHDR and CDR2 SFDVKD. This CDR3 is CATSDLGGYTSGS.

Notes on this clonotype: Here the CDR3 omits its conserved ending phenylalanine or tryptophan, so a read error is the likely source. The J gene is TRBJ1-6, the V gene TRBV7-2; D call uncertain. The germline V and J ends were trimmed by 5 bases and 7 bases, with 12 bases remaining between them. CDR3 size: 14 residues. Germline V gene sequence: CDR1 SGHTA, CDR2 FQGNSA. For the CDR3, the DNA is TGTGCCAGCAGCCGGGAACATAGAAATTCACCCCTCCACTCT. It encodes CASSREHRNSPLHS.

This clonotype was seen a single time. The V and J genes are TRBV5-4 and TRBJ2-7; a possible D gene is TRBD1 (6 bases). This CDR3 has 14 residues. Germline CDR1 and CDR2: SGHNT and YYREEE (reference sequence). V was trimmed by 5 bases and J by 7 bases, leaving 19 bases between them. CDR3 nucleotides: TGTGCCAGCAGTCGACCAGGGGTGAACACTGAGCAGTACTTC. Encoded protein: CASSRPGVNTEQYF.

This clonotype was seen repeatedly, ten times or more. The chain employs TRBV6-5 and TRBJ2-1; D is possibly TRBD1 (7 bases). Deletions cut 5 bases from V and 3 bases from J, with 17 bases between. The CDR3 covers 16 residues. The germline V gene encodes CDR1 MNHEY and CDR2 SVGAGI. CDR3 sequence reads: CASSRGPADYYNEQFF. DNA of the CDR3: TGTGCCAGCAGTAGGGGGCCGGCGGACTACTACAATGAGCAGTTCTTC.

The chain uses TRBV7-9 and TRBJ2-7; D not certain. This CDR3 is 13 amino acids long. The V end lost 1 base, the J end lost 3 bases, and 7 bases lay between the germline ends. Germline V gene lookup returns CDR1 SEHNR and CDR2 FQNEAQ (reference sequence). The CDR3 loop reads CASSLGGNYEQYF. For the CDR3, the DNA is TGTGCCAGCAGCTTAGGTGGGAACTACGAGCAGTACTTC.